A single sample is the source of the 28 T cell receptor beta chains below, sequenced in a study of control samples from healthy donors and cancer patients. Using immunoSEQ multiplex PCR, the repertoire was profiled, and TCRdb retains in-frame clones only, with some absent. The sample gives 350,000 to 450,000 clones, more than 80% of which show up once; more than 6% is in the top ten. The specimen sequenced was PBMCs. All receptors come from a man between 40 and 49 years old with head and neck cancer.

The chain carries TRBV11-2 and TRBJ1-3; a possible D gene is TRBD1 (6 bases). The CDR3 consists of 16 residues. The ends were cut back, 5 bases at V and 2 bases at J, with 16 bases in the middle. From germline, CDR1 is SGHAT and CDR2 FQNNGV. The CDR3 sequence: CASSPTAGAAGNTIYF. The CDR3 DNA is TGTGCCAGCAGCCCAACGGCAGGGGCGGCTGGAAACACCATATATTTT.

The chain links TRBV14 to TRBJ1-2; D is unclear. There are 15 residues in the CDR3. The germline V gene has CDR1 SGHDN and CDR2 FVKESK. Trimming stripped 0 bases from V and 9 bases from J, with 17 bases between. The CDR3 nucleotides read TGTGCCAGCAGCCAAGATCGGGAGGAATTCGATAGCTACACCTTC. Translating it yields CASSQDREEFDSYTF.

The V and J genes are TRBV6-2 or TRBV6-3 and TRBJ2-7; D is undetermined. CDR3 length: 13 amino acids. CDR1 MNHEY and CDR2 SVGEGT come from the germline V gene. The V end lost 5 bases, the J end lost 1 base, and 9 bases lay between the germline ends. In nucleotides, the CDR3 is TGTGCCAGCAGTCGAGCGCCTTCCTACGAGCAGTACTTC. Translation: CASSRAPSYEQYF.

The chain has TRBV4-3 and TRBJ2-7; D unclear. CDR1 is LGHNA, CDR2 YSLEER, per germline. The CDR3 consists of 15 residues. The V gene lost 4 bases and the J gene lost 6 bases, with 19 bases spanning the gap. The CDR3 DNA sequence: TGCGCCAGCAGCCCCCTCTTGACGGGCCTCGGCGAGCAGTACTTC. This sequence encodes CASSPLLTGLGEQYF.

This clone appeared once. The chain combines TRBV28 with TRBJ2-7; perhaps TRBD2 as D (6 bases). The germline V and J ends were trimmed by 6 bases and 2 bases, with 17 bases remaining between them. CDR1 is MDHEN and CDR2 is SYDVKM in the germline V gene. The CDR3 has 15 residues. DNA of the CDR3: TGTGCCAGCAGCCCCAGAGTAGCGGACACCTACGAGCAGTACTTC. Protein: CASSPRVADTYEQYF.

This clone has just a few counts. CDR3 sequence reads: CASSPRLADYEQYF. The CDR3, as DNA: TGTGCCAGCAGCCCTCGACTAGCAGACTACGAGCAGTACTTC. V gene TRBV7-9 combines with J gene TRBJ2-7; 7 positions match TRBD2. After removal of 5 bases from V and 3 bases from J, the junction contained 7 bases not matched to a gene. Germline CDR1 and CDR2: SEHNR and FQNEAQ (reference sequence). This CDR3 is 14 amino acids long. Using reference TRBV7-9 and TRBJ2-7 for the parts outside the CDR3, the full variable domain is DTGVSQNPRHKITKRGQNVTFRCDPISEHNRLYWYRQTLGQGPEFLTYFQNEAQLEKSRLLSDRFSAERPKGSFSTLEIQRTEQGDSAMYLCASSPRLADYEQYFGPGTRLTVT.

This rearrangement joins TRBV5-6 to TRBJ2-5; 8 nucleotides agree with TRBD2. V was clipped by 4 bases and J by 4 bases; unmatched bases: 9. The CDR3 sequence is 15 residues long. Germline CDR1 and CDR2: SGHDT and YYEEEE. The CDR3 nucleotides are TGTGCCAGCAGCCCGGTGAGCGGGAGCGGAGAGACCCAGTACTTC. This sequence encodes CASSPVSGSGETQYF.

The rearrangement links TRBV27 to TRBJ1-6; possibly TRBD1 for D (6 bases). With 5 bases removed from V and 3 bases from J, the gap between germline ends came to 11 bases. Germline V gives CDR1 MNHEY, CDR2 SMNVEV (reference sequence). The CDR3 totals 15 residues. The CDR3 protein is CASSTRQVYNSPLHF. DNA for the CDR3: TGTGCCAGCAGTACCCGACAGGTCTATAATTCACCCCTCCACTTT.

This chain joins TRBV6-5 and TRBJ2-3, with D unresolved. Germline CDR1 is MNHEY and CDR2 is SVGAGI. The CDR3 runs to 13 residues. Trimming removed 6 bases from V and 0 bases from J, with 7 bases in between. CDR3 region: CASSLASTDTQYF. The CDR3 DNA reads as TGTGCCAGCAGCCTTGCTAGCACAGATACGCAGTATTTT.

The chain combines TRBV3-1 (or the pseudogene TRBV3-2) with TRBJ2-7, with 12 bases fitting TRBD2. This CDR3 has 16 amino acids. The germline V gene encodes CDR1 LGHDT and CDR2 YNNKEL (reference sequence). J lost 4 bases, V lost 4 bases, and 8 bases had no gene match. The CDR3 is CASSLTSGGPLYEQYF. DNA for the CDR3: TGTGCCAGCAGCCTGACTAGCGGGGGCCCCCTTTACGAGCAGTACTTC.

The chain is built from TRBV9 and TRBJ2-2; 11 nucleotides agree with TRBD2. CDR3 length equals 16 residues. J was trimmed by 1 base and V by 4 bases; bases with no gene match: 3. Germline V CDR1 and CDR2: SGDLS, YYNGEE. The CDR3 nucleotides are TGTGCCAGCAGCCCAACTAGCGGGAGGAACACCGGGGAGCTGTTTTTT. Translation: CASSPTSGRNTGELFF.

This sequence joins TRBV28 and TRBJ1-5, with D uncertain. V was shortened by 5 bases and J by 2 bases, with 13 bases between the two germline ends. This CDR3 comprises 15 residues. Germline CDR1 and CDR2: MDHEN and SYDVKM. CDR3 residues: CASSVNTRGNQPQHF. CDR3 in DNA: TGTGCCAGCAGTGTAAACACAAGAGGCAATCAGCCCCAGCATTTT.

This chain connects TRBV21-1 to TRBJ2-2; the table calls TRBD2, which could not be checked here. TRBV21-1 is noted as a pseudogene. The CDR3 totals 19 residues. CDR3 sequence reads: CASSKDLAGGPEDTGELFF. DNA for the CDR3: TGTGCCAGCAGCAAAGATCTAGCGGGGGGGCCTGAGGACACCGGGGAGCTGTTTTTT.

The rearrangement uses TRBV4-1 and TRBJ1-3, with a tentative D call TRBD1 (6 bases). Trimming stripped 4 bases from V and 0 bases from J, with 10 bases between. Germline V lookup: CDR1 MGHRA, CDR2 YSYEKL. This CDR3 spans 15 amino acids. CDR3 protein: CASSLTGLSGNTIYF. The CDR3 DNA reads as TGCGCCAGCAGCCTTACAGGGCTCTCTGGAAACACCATATATTTT.

This clone turned up a few times. The chain combines TRBV9 with TRBJ1-3, with unresolved D. V was pared by 5 bases and J by 4 bases, with 13 bases between. Germline V gene lookup returns CDR1 SGDLS and CDR2 YYNGEE. The CDR3 contains 14 residues. The CDR3 is CASREDVSGNTIYF. The CDR3 DNA sequence: TGTGCCAGCAGGGAGGACGTATCCGGAAACACCATATATTTT.

This chain joins TRBV30 and TRBJ2-7; 8 positions agree with TRBD1. Germline V gene lookup returns CDR1 GTSNPN and CDR2 SVGIG (reference sequence). V was clipped by 6 bases and J by 4 bases; unmatched bases: 5. The CDR3 totals 12 residues. The CDR3 protein is CACGTGNYEQYF. CDR3 bases: TGTGCCTGCGGGACAGGAAATTACGAGCAGTACTTC.

This clone was seen only once. This rearrangement joins TRBV6-1 to TRBJ2-1; D remains unclear. Looked up from germline, CDR1 is MNHNS and CDR2 is SASEGT. The V end lost 1 base, the J end lost 4 bases, and 5 bases lay between the germline ends. The CDR3 covers 13 residues. The CDR3 sequence is CASSEVLYNEQFF. The CDR3 nucleotides read TGTGCCAGCAGTGAAGTTCTATACAATGAGCAGTTCTTC.

The DNA of the CDR3 is TGTGCCAGCAGTTTAACAGGGGGCACCACAGATACGCAGTATTTT. This sequence encodes CASSLTGGTTDTQYF. The chain employs TRBV28 and TRBJ2-3; 9 nucleotides match TRBD1. After removal of 2 bases from V and 2 bases from J, the junction contained 2 bases not matched to a gene. Germline CDR1 reads MDHEN; CDR2 reads SYDVKM. This CDR3 region has 15 residues.

The chain joins TRBV2 to TRBJ2-4, with 11 bases fitting TRBD2. V gave up 6 bases and J gave up 7 bases; unmatched junction bases: 14. The CDR3 totals 17 residues. The V gene's germline CDR1 is SNHLY and CDR2 FYNNEI. The CDR3 coding sequence is TGTGCCAGCAGCGCTACAGGGACTAGCGGAAGGGGTAACATTCAGTACTTC. The encoded protein is CASSATGTSGRGNIQYF.

J is TRBJ1-4 and V is TRBV10-3; tentatively, D is TRBD1 (6 bases). The V and J ends lost 2 bases and 1 base respectively, with 11 bases between them. There are 16 residues in the CDR3. Germline CDR1 reads ENHRY; CDR2 reads SYGVKD. CDR3 nucleotides: TGTGCCATCAGTGAGGGCACAGGGCAAACTAATGAAAAACTGTTTTTT. The encoded protein is CAISEGTGQTNEKLFF.

The chain carries TRBV21-1 and TRBJ2-7; the table names TRBD1, a call not compared with the DNA. TRBV21-1 is annotated as a pseudogene. There are 14 residues in the CDR3. CDR3 DNA: TGTGCCAGCAGCTTTTGGCAGAAGACCTACGAGCAGTACTTC. Amino acid sequence: CASSFWQKTYEQYF.

This clone was seen a single time. V gene TRBV18 combines with J gene TRBJ2-5; TRBD1 is a possible D gene (6 bases). The CDR3 is made up of 15 amino acids. Germline V gene data show CDR1 as KGHSH and CDR2 as LQKENI. V gave up 3 bases and J gave up 4 bases, with 15 bases separating them. The CDR3 DNA sequence: TGTGCCAGCTCACCTATTACAGGGATGCGAGAGACCCAGTACTTC. It is translated as CASSPITGMRETQYF.

The V gene is TRBV9, the J gene TRBJ2-2; the match to TRBD2 covers 11 bases. The CDR3 covers 15 residues. V gave up 3 bases and J gave up 3 bases; unmatched junction bases: 1. The germline V gene has CDR1 SGDLS and CDR2 YYNGEE. CDR3 protein: CASSEGLADTGELFF. CDR3 DNA: TGTGCCAGCAGCGAGGGACTAGCGGACACCGGGGAGCTGTTTTTT.

The CDR3 DNA follows: TGTGCCAGCAGCTTGATTAGTAACCTCCAAGAGACCCAGTACTTC. Its translation: CASSLISNLQETQYF. The chain links TRBV5-6 to TRBJ2-5; no clear D. The CDR3 has 15 residues. V lost 1 base and J lost 1, with 11 bases in between. CDR1 SGHDT and CDR2 YYEEEE come from the germline V gene.

This clone has only one observation. The chain joins TRBV28 to TRBJ1-1; D might be TRBD1 (6 bases). The germline CDR1 and CDR2 sequences are MDHEN and SYDVKM. CDR3 length equals 17 residues. Deletions cut 4 bases from V and 3 bases from J, with 21 bases between. The CDR3 nucleotides are TGTGCCAGCAGTTCCCCGTGGAGAAAGGGGGAATACACTGAAGCTTTCTTT. Translating gives CASSSPWRKGEYTEAFF.

The chain uses TRBV15 and TRBJ1-2; D not resolved. Germline V CDR1 and CDR2: LNHNV, YYDKDF (reference sequence). The CDR3 is 19 residues long. V lost 5 bases to trimming and J lost 2 bases, with 27 bases between them. For the CDR3, the DNA is TGTGCCACCAGCGCCTCTTGGGCGGTTTCGGCCAACCACAACTATGGCTACACCTTC. This codes for CATSASWAVSANHNYGYTF. The entire variable domain, with the rest obtained from reference TRBV15 and TRBJ1-2, is as follows: DAMVIQNPRYQVTQFGKPVTLSCSQTLNHNVMYWYQQKSSQAPKLLFHYYDKDFNNEADTPDNFQSRRPNTSFCFLDIRSPGLGDTAMYLCATSASWAVSANHNYGYTFGSGTRLTVV.

The CDR3 region is CSASVAAGGRTYEQYF. CDR3 sequence (DNA): TGCAGTGCTAGTGTCGCGGCGGGAGGACGTACCTACGAGCAGTACTTC. This chain joins TRBV20-1 and TRBJ2-7, with 8 nucleotides matching TRBD2. This CDR3 is built from 16 residues. Germline V gene lookup returns CDR1 DFQATT and CDR2 SNEGSKA (reference sequence). J was trimmed by 2 bases and V by 3 bases; bases with no gene match: 12.

The V gene is TRBV25-1, the J gene TRBJ2-2; the D gene is possibly TRBD1 (6 bases). The CDR3 is 14 residues long. Trimming pared 3 bases from V and 6 bases from J, leaving 11 bases between. Germline V lookup: CDR1 MGHDK, CDR2 SYGVNS. CDR3 nucleotides: TGTGCCAGCAGTGAGCAGGGGTACGCCGGGGAGCTGTTTTTT. Protein: CASSEQGYAGELFF.